This entry features one T cell receptor beta chain sequence. Its antigen is not identified. Time point denoted: patch test 1, 2 weeks after DPC sensitization. Treatment denoted: therapeutic diphenylcyclopropenone sensitization with weekly scalp DPC. This sample is drawn from a study of human T cells and chemical hapten exposure. Study in general: Chiefly women, the patients showed alopecia areata, totalis or universalis.

Study results and limitations: No alteration of TCRs above 1 in 1000 frequency was seen with DPC sensitization.

Trimming shortened V by 2 bases and J by 0 bases, and 9 bases separated the two germline ends. Per germline, CDR1 SGDLS and CDR2 YYNGEE. This CDR3 has 15 amino acids. TCRdb independently ran MiXCR on the RACE reads; one entry per CDR3 protein. The sample has tens of thousands of distinct CDR3 sequences; approximately 9.3% are singletons. The sequencing here drew on whole blood, taken in connection with sensitization to the hapten diphenylcyclopropenone (DPC). J is TRBJ1-5 and V is TRBV9, with D tentatively TRBD1 (6 bases). This clonotype was sampled from a woman aged 40 to 55 with alopecia areata. Some clones in this sample may be carry-over from other donors' samples. In DNA, the CDR3 is TGTGCCAGCAGCGTGGACAGCACTAGCAATCAGCCCCAGCATTTT. This sequence encodes CASSVDSTSNQPQHF.